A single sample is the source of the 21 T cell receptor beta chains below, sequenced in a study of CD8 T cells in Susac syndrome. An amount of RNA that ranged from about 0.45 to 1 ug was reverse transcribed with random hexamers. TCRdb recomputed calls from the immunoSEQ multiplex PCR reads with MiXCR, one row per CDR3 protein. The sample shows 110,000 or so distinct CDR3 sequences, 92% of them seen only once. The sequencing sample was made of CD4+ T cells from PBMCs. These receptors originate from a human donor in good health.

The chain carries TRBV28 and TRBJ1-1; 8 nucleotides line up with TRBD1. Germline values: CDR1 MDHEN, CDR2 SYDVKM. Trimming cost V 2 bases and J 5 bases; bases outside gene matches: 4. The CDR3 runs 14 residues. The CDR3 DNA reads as TGTGCCAGCAGTTTACCCCGGACAGGGACTGAAGCTTTCTTT. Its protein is CASSLPRTGTEAFF. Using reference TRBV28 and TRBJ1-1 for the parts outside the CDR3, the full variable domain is DVKVTQSSRYLVKRTGEKVFLECVQDMDHENMFWYRQDPGLGLRLIYFSYDVKMKEKGDIPEGYSVSREKKERFSLILESASTNQTSMYLCASSLPRTGTEAFFGQGTRLTVV.

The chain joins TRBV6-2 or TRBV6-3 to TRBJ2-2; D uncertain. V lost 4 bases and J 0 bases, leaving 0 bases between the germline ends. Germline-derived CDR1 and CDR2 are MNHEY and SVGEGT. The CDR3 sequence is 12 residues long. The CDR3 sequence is CASSSNTGELFF. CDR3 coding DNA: TGTGCCAGCAGTTCGAACACCGGGGAGCTGTTTTTT.

In nucleotides, the CDR3 is TGTGCCAGCAGCCACCAAACGGGACCCCCGCGGGAGACCCAGTACTTC. It codes for CASSHQTGPPRETQYF. This sequence joins TRBV6-2 or TRBV6-3 and TRBJ2-5; D tentatively reads TRBD1 or TRBD2 (5 bases each). The length of the CDR3 is 16 residues. Deletions cut 6 bases from V and 5 bases from J, with 22 bases between. The germline V gene has CDR1 MNHEY and CDR2 SVGEGT.

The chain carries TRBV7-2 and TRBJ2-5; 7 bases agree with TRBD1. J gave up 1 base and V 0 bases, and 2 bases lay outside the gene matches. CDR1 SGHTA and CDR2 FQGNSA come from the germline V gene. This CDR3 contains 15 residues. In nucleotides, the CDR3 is TGTGCCAGCAGCTTAGCTAGACAGGGCCAAGAGACCCAGTACTTC. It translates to CASSLARQGQETQYF.

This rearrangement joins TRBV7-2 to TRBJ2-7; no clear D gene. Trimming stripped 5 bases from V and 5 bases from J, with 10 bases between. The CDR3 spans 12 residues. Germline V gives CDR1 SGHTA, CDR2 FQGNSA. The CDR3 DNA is TGTGCCAGCAGCCATGTACTGAACGAGCAGTACTTC. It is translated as CASSHVLNEQYF.

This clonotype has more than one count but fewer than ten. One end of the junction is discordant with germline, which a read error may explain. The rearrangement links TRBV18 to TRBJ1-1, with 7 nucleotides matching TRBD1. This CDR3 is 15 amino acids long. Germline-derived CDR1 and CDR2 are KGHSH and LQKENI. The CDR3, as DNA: TGTGCTAGCTCACTACCGGGACAGTTCTCCCTTGAAGCTTTCTTT. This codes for CASSLPGQFSLEAFF.

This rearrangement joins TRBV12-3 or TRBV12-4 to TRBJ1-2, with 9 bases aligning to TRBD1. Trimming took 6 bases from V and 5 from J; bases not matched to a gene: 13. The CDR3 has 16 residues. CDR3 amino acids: CASSPQGAQGIYGYTF. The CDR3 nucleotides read TGTGCCAGCAGCCCACAGGGGGCACAGGGTATTTATGGCTACACCTTC.

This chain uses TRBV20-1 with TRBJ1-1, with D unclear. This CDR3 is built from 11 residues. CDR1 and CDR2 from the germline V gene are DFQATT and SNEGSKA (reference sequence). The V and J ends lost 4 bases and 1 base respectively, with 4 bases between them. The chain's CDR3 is CSATWNTEAFF. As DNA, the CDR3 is TGCAGTGCTACCTGGAACACTGAAGCTTTCTTT.

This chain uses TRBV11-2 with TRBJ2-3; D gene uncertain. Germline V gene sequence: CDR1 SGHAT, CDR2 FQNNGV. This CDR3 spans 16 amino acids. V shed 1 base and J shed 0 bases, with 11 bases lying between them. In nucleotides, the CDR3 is TGTGCCAGCAGCTTAGTGTCATTGGCTAGCACAGATACGCAGTATTTT. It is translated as CASSLVSLASTDTQYF.

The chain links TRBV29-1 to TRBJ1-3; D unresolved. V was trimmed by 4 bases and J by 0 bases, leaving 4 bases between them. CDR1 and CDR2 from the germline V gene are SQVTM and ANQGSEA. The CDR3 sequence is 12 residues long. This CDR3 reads CSVVPSGNTIYF. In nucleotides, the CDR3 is TGCAGCGTTGTCCCCTCTGGAAACACCATATATTTT.

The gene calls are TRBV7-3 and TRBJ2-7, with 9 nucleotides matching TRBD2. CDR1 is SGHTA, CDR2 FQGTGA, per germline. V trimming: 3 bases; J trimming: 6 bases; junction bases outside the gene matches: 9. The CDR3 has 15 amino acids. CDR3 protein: CASSLRRGGVGEQYF. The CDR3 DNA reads TGTGCCAGCAGCTTGAGGCGGGGGGGTGTCGGCGAGCAGTACTTC.

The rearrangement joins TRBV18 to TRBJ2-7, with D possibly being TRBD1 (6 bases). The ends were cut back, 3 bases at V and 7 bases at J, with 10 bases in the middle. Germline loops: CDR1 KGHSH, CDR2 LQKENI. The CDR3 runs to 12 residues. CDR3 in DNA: TGTGCCAGCTCACCTCTAGGGGGTGAGCAGTACTTC. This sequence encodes CASSPLGGEQYF.

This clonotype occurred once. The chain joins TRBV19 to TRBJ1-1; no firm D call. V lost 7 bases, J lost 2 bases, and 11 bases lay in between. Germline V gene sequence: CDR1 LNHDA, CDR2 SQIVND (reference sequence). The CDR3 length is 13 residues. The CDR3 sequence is CASIFEGNTEAFF. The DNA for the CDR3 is TGTGCCAGTATCTTTGAGGGAAACACTGAAGCTTTCTTT.

The CDR3 sequence: CASIRDPGEQYF. The CDR3 nucleotides read TGTGCCAGCATAAGAGATCCTGGCGAGCAGTACTTC. The rearrangement links TRBV7-8 to TRBJ2-7; no firm D call. Trimming took off 7 bases at V and 6 bases at J, with 13 bases between the two ends. CDR3 length: 12 amino acids. Germline V gene lookup returns CDR1 SGHVS and CDR2 FQNEAQ.

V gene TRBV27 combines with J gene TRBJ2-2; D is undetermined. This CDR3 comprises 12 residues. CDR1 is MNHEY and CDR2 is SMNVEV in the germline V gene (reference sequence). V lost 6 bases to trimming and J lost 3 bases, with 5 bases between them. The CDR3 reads CASRGYTGELFF. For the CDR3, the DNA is TGTGCCAGCAGGGGTTACACCGGGGAGCTGTTTTTT.

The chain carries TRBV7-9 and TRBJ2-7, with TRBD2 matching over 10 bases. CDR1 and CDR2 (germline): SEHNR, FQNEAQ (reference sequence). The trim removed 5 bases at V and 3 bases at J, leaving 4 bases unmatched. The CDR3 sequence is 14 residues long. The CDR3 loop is CASSPLAGGYEQYF. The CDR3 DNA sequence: TGTGCCAGCAGCCCCTTAGCGGGAGGCTACGAGCAGTACTTC.

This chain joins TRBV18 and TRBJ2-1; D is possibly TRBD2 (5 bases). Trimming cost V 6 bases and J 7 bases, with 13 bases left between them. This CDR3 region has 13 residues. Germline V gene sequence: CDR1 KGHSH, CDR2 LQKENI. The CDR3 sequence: CASSLIRENEQFF. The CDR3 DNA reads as TGTGCCAGCTCCCTAATAAGGGAGAATGAGCAGTTCTTC.

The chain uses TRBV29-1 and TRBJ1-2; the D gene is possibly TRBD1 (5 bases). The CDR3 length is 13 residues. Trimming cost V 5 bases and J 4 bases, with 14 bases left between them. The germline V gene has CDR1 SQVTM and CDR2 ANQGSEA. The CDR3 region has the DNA TGCAGCGTTTTAAGAGGGACCCTCTATGGCTACACCTTC. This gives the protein CSVLRGTLYGYTF.

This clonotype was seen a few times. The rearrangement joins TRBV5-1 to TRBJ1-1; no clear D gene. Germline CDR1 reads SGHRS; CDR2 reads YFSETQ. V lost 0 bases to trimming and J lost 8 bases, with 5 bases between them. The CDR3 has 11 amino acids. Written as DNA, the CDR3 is TGCGCCAGCAGCTTGGAAAGAGAAGCTTTCTTT. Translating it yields CASSLEREAFF.

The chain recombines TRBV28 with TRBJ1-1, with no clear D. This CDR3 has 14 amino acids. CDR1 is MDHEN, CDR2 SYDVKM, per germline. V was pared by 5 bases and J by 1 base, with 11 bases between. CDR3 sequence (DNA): TGTGCCAGCAGTCCCCACCTCAAGAACACTGAAGCTTTCTTT. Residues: CASSPHLKNTEAFF.

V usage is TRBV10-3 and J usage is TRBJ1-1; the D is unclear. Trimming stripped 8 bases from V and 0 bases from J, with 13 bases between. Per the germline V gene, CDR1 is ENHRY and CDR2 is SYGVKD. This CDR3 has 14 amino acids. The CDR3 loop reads CAIARNDMNTEAFF. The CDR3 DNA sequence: TGTGCCATCGCTCGGAACGATATGAACACTGAAGCTTTCTTT.